The 12 T cell receptor beta chains listed next were all sequenced from one sample in a study of monozygotic twins with inflammatory bowel disease. TCRdb reanalyzed the 5' RACE reads and collapses them to one entry per CDR3 protein, without DNA. Its table lists roughly 200,000 distinct CDR3 sequences. Sequencing used blood. Receptor source: a human donor with ulcerative colitis or Crohn's disease, or a healthy co-twin of an affected twin (not recorded which).

The chain combines TRBV9 with TRBJ2-7; TCRdb names TRBD2, which stays unverified in the absence of DNA. This CDR3 is built from 15 residues. Germline V lookup: CDR1 SGDLS, CDR2 YYNGEE. The CDR3 loop reads CASSVASGGLNEQYF.

J is TRBJ2-7 and V is TRBV7-2. The CDR3 spans 16 residues. Germline-derived CDR1 and CDR2 are SGHTA and FQGNSA. CDR3 amino acids: CASSLDPSDLSYEQYF.

The rearrangement links TRBV30 to TRBJ1-2; TCRdb indicates TRBD1, and absent DNA this call remains unverified. This CDR3 is 14 amino acids long. Germline V CDR1 and CDR2: GTSNPN, SVGIG (reference sequence). The CDR3: CAWTLRAQTYGYTF.

The chain recombines TRBV7-2 with TRBJ1-4; TCRdb lists TRBD1, though no DNA is available to test this call. Germline values: CDR1 SGHTA, CDR2 FQGNSA. This CDR3 has 13 amino acids. This chain's CDR3 is CASSGTGGEKLFF.

The genes are TRBV19 and TRBJ1-1; lacking DNA, the TRBD1 call made by TCRdb goes unchecked. Germline loops: CDR1 LNHDA, CDR2 SQIVND (reference sequence). The CDR3 extends over 15 amino acids. CDR3 protein: CASSPRAGAGAEAFF.

V and J are TRBV6-5 and TRBJ1-1; the TCRdb D gene call, TRBD1, has no DNA to confirm it. CDR3 length: 13 amino acids. Germline-derived CDR1 and CDR2 are MNHEY and SVGAGI. The CDR3 spells CASSYGTKNEAFF.

The CDR3 here is CASSLLAGGTGELFF. The V and J genes are TRBV11-2 and TRBJ2-2; checking the TCRdb D call of TRBD2 is not possible without DNA. The CDR3 length is 15 residues. The germline CDR1 and CDR2 sequences are SGHAT and FQNNGV.

This chain uses TRBV10-2 with TRBJ2-7; the TRBD2 assignment by TCRdb is unverifiable without DNA. CDR3 length equals 16 residues. Germline loops: CDR1 WSHSY, CDR2 SAAADI. The CDR3 reads CASSAWGGGTIYEQYF.

The chain is built from TRBV7-2 and TRBJ2-5; without DNA, the TCRdb call of TRBD1 cannot be checked. Germline V gene data show CDR1 as SGHTA and CDR2 as FQGNSA. The CDR3 has 14 amino acids. Here the CDR3 reads CASSLAGTGETQYF. The full variable domain, in which reference TRBV7-2 and TRBJ2-5 provide the parts outside the CDR3, is GAGVSQSPSNKVTEKGKDVELRCDPISGHTALYWYRQSLGQGLEFLIYFQGNSAPDKSGLPSDRFSAERTGGSVSTLTIQRTQQEDSAVYLCASSLAGTGETQYFGPGTRLLVL.

The V call is TRBV7-9, the J call TRBJ1-2. The CDR3 runs to 13 residues. In germline, CDR1 is SEHNR, CDR2 FQNEAQ (reference sequence). CDR3 residues: CASSFESGTQHTF.

The chain links TRBV5-4 to TRBJ1-3. The CDR3 is 13 amino acids. From germline, CDR1 is SGHNT and CDR2 YYREEE (reference sequence). This chain's CDR3 is CASSFLSGNTIYF.

This sequence joins TRBV9 and TRBJ2-7. The CDR3 is 15 amino acids. Germline CDR1 reads SGDLS; CDR2 reads YYNGEE. CDR3 amino acids: CASSVTLGGYDEQYF.